Listed below are T cell receptor beta chains from one sample, sequenced in a study of T cell responses to AZD1222 COVID-19 vaccine. The table came from immunoSEQ multiplex PCR; TCRdb's copy has only in-frame clones and leaves some out. The data contain 150,000 to 180,000 clones, roughly nine tenths of them singletons. The specimen was peripheral blood, collected on day 0 of MenACWY control vaccination. The source is an adult in good health. CDR3s include the opening cysteine and the closing phenylalanine or tryptophan. D genes are given only for firm matches. Only part of the rows carry a size: once, few, many, or a class if the clone is expanded.

clone_size d_call j_call v_call cdr3_nt cdr3_aa
NA NA TRBJ1-2 TRBV7-8 TGTGCCAGCAGCTTAGGTACAGCTAACTATGGCTACACCTTC CASSLGTANYGYTF
NA NA TRBJ2-7 TRBV7-9 TGTGCCAGCAGCTTACCGAGCGCAGGCTCCTACGAGCAGTACTTC CASSLPSAGSYEQYF
NA NA TRBJ1-2 TRBV30 TGTGCCTGGATCCCCAACTTGACTAACTATGGCTACACCTTC CAWIPNLTNYGYTF
NA TRBD1 TRBJ1-1 TRBV27 TGTGCCAGCTCCTTGTGGGACAGGGGGCGGGCCACTGAAGCTTTCTTT CASSLWDRGRATEAFF
NA NA TRBJ2-1 TRBV7-8 TGTGCCAGCAGCTTAGCGGAGGACGGGTCCTACAATGAGCAGTTCTTC CASSLAEDGSYNEQFF
NA NA TRBJ1-2 TRBV28 TGTGCCAGCAGTTGGGCAAACTATGGCTACACCTTC CASSWANYGYTF
once NA TRBJ2-1 TRBV7-8 TGTGCCAGCAGCCAGGTGTTCGCTGGGAGCTCCTACAATGAGCAGTTCTTC CASSQVFAGSSYNEQFF
NA TRBD1 TRBJ2-5 TRBV24-1 TGTGCCACCAGTGACAGACAGGGGGTGGGGGAGACCCAGTACTTC CATSDRQGVGETQYF
NA NA TRBJ2-3 TRBV5-8 TGTGCCAGCAGCTTGGACAGGGCTAGCACAGATACGCAGTATTTT CASSLDRASTDTQYF
NA NA TRBJ2-2 TRBV13 TGTGCCAGCAGCTACGCCTCCCACAAGGGCGGGGAGCTGTTTTTT CASSYASHKGGELFF
once TRBD1 TRBJ1-5 TRBV7-8 TGTGCCAGCAGCCGAGACAGGGGAGATCAGCCCCAGCATTTT CASSRDRGDQPQHF
NA NA TRBJ1-5 TRBV15 TGTGCCACCAGCAGGGCTTCGGGAGAGCCCCAGCATTTT CATSRASGEPQHF
NA TRBD2 TRBJ2-1 TRBV7-9 TGTGCCAGCAGCCCGGGGGGACTAGCGGTCCAAGGGGCCTACAATGAGCAGTTCTTC CASSPGGLAVQGAYNEQFF
NA TRBD1 TRBJ1-2 TRBV7-2 TGTGCCAGCAGCTTAGACCCAGGGGGAGGCGGCTACACCTTC CASSLDPGGGGYTF
NA TRBD2 TRBJ2-1 TRBV10-2 TGCGCCAGCAGCCGGACTAGCGGGGGGCGCAATGAGCAGTTCTTC CASSRTSGGRNEQFF
NA NA TRBJ2-7 TRBV18 TGTGCCAGCTCACCATCAGCTTACGAGCAGTACTTC CASSPSAYEQYF
NA NA TRBJ2-7 TRBV11-1 TGTGCCAGCAGCCGCCCGGAGGACAACTCCTACGAGCAGTACTTC CASSRPEDNSYEQYF
NA NA TRBJ1-4 TRBV6-1 TGTGCCAGCAGTGAGGGTGTGAGGGCCCCTGGTGAAAAACTGTTTTTT CASSEGVRAPGEKLFF
NA NA TRBJ2-7 TRBV5-1 TGCGCCAGCAGCTTGGACCCCTGGGGAACCTACGAGCAGTACTTC CASSLDPWGTYEQYF
NA NA TRBJ1-1 TRBV6-1 TGTGCCAGCAGTGATCGGGGCCTGGGCACTGAAGCTTTCTTT CASSDRGLGTEAFF
once TRBD1 TRBJ2-7 TRBV29-1 TGCAGCGTTGAACGGGGGACAGGGTCCTACGAGCAGTACTTC CSVERGTGSYEQYF
NA NA TRBJ1-2 TRBV11-1 TGTGCCAGCAGCTTGGACGGGGGGTCCAGGGGCTACACCTTC CASSLDGGSRGYTF
NA TRBD2 TRBJ2-2 TRBV5-6 TGTGCCAGCAGCTCCAGACTAGCGGGAGCCCGCCCCGGGGAGCTGTTTTTT CASSSRLAGARPGELFF
NA NA TRBJ1-2 TRBV1 TGCACCAGCAGCCAAGATAGGGGGGCGGGAGTGGTAATGAATGGCTACACCTTC CTSSQDRGAGVVMNGYTF
NA TRBD1 TRBJ2-5 TRBV2 TGTGCCAGCGGGTATATCTGGACAGGGGAAGAGACCCAGTACTTC CASGYIWTGEETQYF
NA NA TRBJ1-1 TRBV12-3/TRBV12-4 TGTGCCAGCGGGCGAGGGACTGAAGCTTTCTTT CASGRGTEAFF
NA NA TRBJ1-5 TRBV30 TGTGCCTGGAGCCGGGACGGAGATCAGCCCCAGCATTTT CAWSRDGDQPQHF
NA NA TRBJ1-1 TRBV6-1 TGTGCCAGCAGTGAAGGGACATCCGAAATGAACACTGAAGCTTTCTTT CASSEGTSEMNTEAFF
NA TRBD2 TRBJ2-7 TRBV9 TGTGCCAGCAGTAGCGGGAACGACCTTTACGAGCAGTACTTC CASSSGNDLYEQYF
once TRBD1 TRBJ1-2 TRBV11-2 TGTGCCAGCAGCCATGACAGGGGGTATGGCTACACCTTC CASSHDRGYGYTF
many TRBD1 TRBJ1-1 TRBV6-4 TGTGCCAGCAGTGCCGGGACAGGGCATAGTTATGAAGCTTTCTTT CASSAGTGHSYEAFF
few TRBD1 TRBJ2-7 TRBV5-1 TGCGCCAGCAGCTTGGGGACAGGGTACCACGAGCAGTACTTC CASSLGTGYHEQYF
NA NA TRBJ2-7 TRBV11-3 TGTGCCAGCAGCTTCTCGGGGGCATTAAACGAGCAGTACTTC CASSFSGALNEQYF
NA TRBD2 TRBJ2-1 TRBV25-1 TGTGCCAGCAGTGGACCCGCTAGCGGGGGGGCGCTCGGTGAGCAGTTCTTC CASSGPASGGALGEQFF
once TRBD1 TRBJ2-3 TRBV5-1 TGCGCCAGCAGCGCGGACAGGGGGCCAGATACGCAGTATTTT CASSADRGPDTQYF
NA NA TRBJ2-5 TRBV28 TGTGCCAGCAGTTCAACTTTAACCCGGGGGTACCAAGAGACCCAGTACTTC CASSSTLTRGYQETQYF
NA TRBD1 TRBJ1-1 TRBV3-1/TRBV3-2 TGTGCCAGCAGCCAAGTGGGGACAGGAAAGGAAGCTTTCTTT CASSQVGTGKEAFF
NA NA TRBJ1-3 TRBV19 TGTGCCAGTAGTCCCGGGCCGGGGAACACCATATATTTT CASSPGPGNTIYF